This entry describes one T cell receptor (beta chain). CDR1 and CDR2 (germline): SGHDT, YYEEEE. CDR3 size: 16 residues. V was pared by 2 bases and J by 6 bases, with 10 bases of the junction left unmatched. TCRdb's table, derived via immunoSEQ multiplex PCR, lists solely in-frame clones and lacks some. The profile shows some 41,000 clones, 70% to 90% of them singletons. The data originate from a study of T cell changes during pregnancy in multiple sclerosis. The V and J genes are TRBV5-6 and TRBJ2-5, with 10 bases that match TRBD2. The receptor comes from a female donor with multiple sclerosis, enrolled in a pregnancy study. The source material was CD4+ T cells from peripheral blood mononuclear cells, sampled after pregnancy. The CDR3 spells CASSFLASGSFKTQYF. The CDR3 DNA reads TGTGCCAGCAGCTTCTTGGCTAGCGGGAGTTTTAAGACCCAGTACTTC. The full variable domain, in which reference TRBV5-6 and TRBJ2-5 provide the parts outside the CDR3, is DAGVTQSPTHLIKTRGQQVTLRCSPKSGHDTVSWYQQALGQGPQFIFQYYEEEERQRGNFPDRFSGHQFPNYSSELNVNALLLGDSALYLCASSFLASGSFKTQYFGPGTRLLVL.